The 29 T cell receptor beta chains given below trace back to one sample, sequenced in a study of T-cell memory formation after mild COVID-19. TCRdb re-analysed the 5' RACE reads in MiXCR, keeping a single row per CDR3 protein. The sample records fewer than 150,000 distinct CDR3 sequences, roughly 13% being singletons. The sequencing sample was made of PBMCs or a T cell subset sorted from them (not recorded which). These receptors all come from an adult woman who had mild COVID-19 (a few samples of this study predate the infection). Cell type and time point are not known.

This clonotype has more than one count but fewer than ten. This chain joins TRBV12-3 or TRBV12-4 and TRBJ2-3; 8 bases fit TRBD2. V lost 7 bases and J lost 1; bases outside the gene matches: 4. The CDR3 consists of 14 residues. The DNA of the CDR3 is TGTGCCAGCACCCCGACTAGCGGCACAGATACGCAGTATTTT. Translated: CASTPTSGTDTQYF.

This clonotype appeared a few times. This chain uses TRBV12-3 or TRBV12-4 with TRBJ2-2; D remains unclear. V was trimmed by 7 bases and J by 6 bases, leaving 9 bases between them. The CDR3 totals 12 residues. This CDR3 reads CASTPDPGELFF. CDR3 nucleotides: TGTGCCAGCACCCCCGACCCCGGGGAGCTGTTTTTT.

The gene calls are TRBV5-5 and TRBJ1-1; D is ambiguous. Germline V gene sequence: CDR1 SGHKS, CDR2 YYEKEE (reference sequence). V lost 4 bases and J lost 6, with 19 bases in between. This CDR3 has 15 residues. Here the CDR3 reads CASSPPNLGIAEAFF. CDR3 sequence (DNA): TGTGCCAGCAGCCCTCCCAATTTGGGGATCGCTGAAGCTTTCTTT.

This clonotype was detected only a few times. The chain combines TRBV7-9 with TRBJ2-3, with D unresolved. CDR3 length: 15 residues. V lost 6 bases to trimming and J lost 0 bases, with 13 bases between them. Germline assignment: CDR1 SEHNR and CDR2 FQNEAQ (reference sequence). The DNA for the CDR3 is TGTGCCAGCAGAATACTAACGGACAGCACAGATACGCAGTATTTT. It specifies CASRILTDSTDTQYF.

This clonotype was seen more than once but under ten times. The chain links TRBV12-3 or TRBV12-4 to TRBJ1-3, with 8 bases lining up with TRBD1. The CDR3 loop spans 14 amino acids. J was trimmed by 4 bases and V by 5 bases; bases with no gene match: 4. The CDR3 spells CASSPYRGGNTIYF. The CDR3, as DNA: TGTGCCAGCAGTCCCTACAGGGGGGGAAACACCATATATTTT.

This clonotype has a handful of counts. The chain couples TRBV6-5 to TRBJ1-1; tentatively, D is TRBD1 (5 bases). The CDR3 totals 15 residues. Trimming removed 0 bases from V and 4 bases from J, with 12 bases in between. CDR1 and CDR2 from the germline V gene are MNHEY and SVGAGI. The CDR3 DNA sequence: TGTGCCAGCAGTTACTCGACGTTTCAGGGCACTGAAGCTTTCTTT. Amino acids: CASSYSTFQGTEAFF.

This clonotype was seen more than once but under ten times. This chain connects TRBV12-3 or TRBV12-4 to TRBJ1-1; 8 bases are shared with TRBD1. There are 21 residues in the CDR3. The ends lost 3 bases at V and 1 base at J; junction bases unmatched: 22. This chain's CDR3 is CASSFSLRRGQGGMKNTEAFF. CDR3 DNA: TGTGCCAGCAGTTTCTCTCTTCGGCGTGGACAGGGAGGTATGAAGAACACTGAAGCTTTCTTT.

The chain combines TRBV20-1 with TRBJ1-1; D remains unclear. This CDR3 comprises 11 residues. Trimming cost V 7 bases and J 11 bases, with 17 bases left between them. CDR1 is DFQATT, CDR2 SNEGSKA, per germline (reference sequence). CDR3 in amino acids: CSDTRVGYAFF. CDR3 DNA sequence: TGCAGTGACACTAGGGTGGGTTACGCTTTCTTT.

The sample holds a few counts of this clonotype. The V and J genes are TRBV12-3 or TRBV12-4 and TRBJ1-1, with 8 bases lining up with TRBD1. CDR3 length: 14 amino acids. J gave up 4 bases and V 8 bases, and 9 bases lay outside the gene matches. CDR3 sequence: CASSKTGVFTEAFF. The CDR3 region has the DNA TGTGCCAGCTCGAAGACAGGGGTTTTCACTGAAGCTTTCTTT.

This clonotype occurred a few times. The V gene is TRBV12-3 or TRBV12-4, the J gene TRBJ2-2, with 8 nucleotides matching TRBD2. This CDR3 spans 15 amino acids. Trimming took 5 bases from V and 1 from J; bases not matched to a gene: 3. The CDR3: CASSTSGLNTGELFF. The CDR3 DNA follows: TGTGCCAGCAGTACTAGCGGACTGAACACCGGGGAGCTGTTTTTT.

On this clonotype itself: At one boundary the junction diverges from the germline segment, which might be a read error. The chain joins TRBV7-3 to TRBJ2-5; 7 positions agree with TRBD2. The CDR3 runs 14 residues. Germline V gene sequence: CDR1 SGHTA, CDR2 FQGTGA. CDR3 sequence reads: CASSLTGGGETQYF. For the CDR3, the DNA is TGTGCCAGCAGCCTAACGGGAGGAGGGGAGACCCAGTACTTC.

This rearrangement joins TRBV27 to TRBJ2-1; 7 nucleotides agree with TRBD1. Germline V gene lookup returns CDR1 MNHEY and CDR2 SMNVEV (reference sequence). Unmatched junction bases numbered 6, after V lost 5 bases and J lost 2 bases. This CDR3 contains 15 residues. The CDR3 spells CASSAGTVPYNEQFF. CDR3 sequence (DNA): TGTGCCAGCAGTGCCGGGACAGTTCCCTACAATGAGCAGTTCTTC.

This clonotype was found a few times. The chain has TRBV4-1 and TRBJ2-2; TRBD1 matches at 7 bases. The CDR3 consists of 16 residues. Losses at the gene ends were 0 bases for V and 7 bases for J; bases not matched to a gene: 8. The germline CDR1 and CDR2 sequences are MGHRA and YSYEKL. Here the CDR3 DNA reads TGCGCCAGCAGCCAAGAGCGGCTCAGGGGGTACGGGGAGCTGTTTTTT. As protein: CASSQERLRGYGELFF.

V gene TRBV12-3 or TRBV12-4 combines with J gene TRBJ2-3, with 8 bases that match TRBD1. V dropped 5 bases and J dropped 7; count of bases not matched to a gene: 17. CDR3 length: 17 residues. CDR3 residues: CASSLPTRQGFGHTQYF. The CDR3 DNA reads TGTGCCAGCAGTCTCCCTACGCGACAGGGGTTTGGCCATACGCAGTATTTT.

This clonotype was observed a handful of times. The V gene is TRBV20-1, the J gene TRBJ2-3, with TRBD2 as a possible D gene (6 bases). CDR3 length: 15 amino acids. CDR1 is DFQATT and CDR2 is SNEGSKA in the germline V gene (reference sequence). V lost 1 base to trimming and J lost 2 bases, with 13 bases between them. CDR3 residues: CSARGGDVYTDTQYF. CDR3 nucleotides: TGCAGTGCTAGAGGCGGGGACGTCTACACAGATACGCAGTATTTT.

This clonotype was seen a handful of times. V is TRBV15 and J is TRBJ1-2, with 7 bases that match TRBD1. The V gene end was trimmed by 5 bases and the J gene end by 4 bases; junction bases not matched to a gene: 4. CDR1 is LNHNV, CDR2 YYDKDF, per germline (reference sequence). The CDR3 has 13 residues. The CDR3 loop reads CATSGTEFYGYTF. The CDR3 nucleotides read TGTGCCACCAGCGGGACAGAGTTCTATGGCTACACCTTC.

This clonotype occurred once. A read error is likely, as this CDR3 ends without the conserved phenylalanine or tryptophan. This chain links TRBV12-3 or TRBV12-4 with TRBJ2-7; TRBD1 aligns across 7 bases. The CDR3 runs to 14 residues. Losses at the gene ends were 7 bases for V and 6 bases for J; bases not matched to a gene: 12. As DNA, the CDR3 is TGTGCCAGCATTTTTGGCAGGGGGATGGGCGAGCAGTACTCC. Translated: CASIFGRGMGEQYS.

This clonotype was observed at least ten times. The CDR3 sequence: CASSQDGDRDYEQYF. The CDR3 DNA reads as TGCGCCAGCAGCCAAGACGGGGACAGGGACTACGAGCAGTACTTC. The chain is built from TRBV4-3 and TRBJ2-7; 9 bases fit TRBD1. CDR3 length: 15 amino acids. In germline, CDR1 is LGHNA, CDR2 YSLEER. The V gene end was trimmed by 0 bases and the J gene end by 3 bases; junction bases not matched to a gene: 3.

This sequence joins TRBV12-3 or TRBV12-4 and TRBJ1-5, with 8 positions matching TRBD1. The CDR3 is made up of 16 amino acids. With V trimmed by 1 base and J by 7 bases, 9 bases remained unmatched. CDR3 sequence: CASSLGTGKFGQPQHF. Written as DNA, the CDR3 is TGTGCCAGCAGTTTAGGGACAGGGAAATTCGGGCAGCCCCAGCATTTT.

This clonotype has more than one count but fewer than ten. The chain carries TRBV7-8 and TRBJ2-1; TRBD2 is a possible D gene (6 bases). The CDR3 is 15 amino acids. V was shortened by 5 bases and J by 5 bases, with 16 bases between the two germline ends. Germline-derived CDR1 and CDR2 are SGHVS and FQNEAQ. CDR3 nucleotide sequence: TGTGCCAGCAGCCCAGGGCGGGATCTAGACAATGAGCAGTTCTTC. Encoded protein: CASSPGRDLDNEQFF.

The chain joins TRBV9 to TRBJ1-1, with D perhaps TRBD1 (6 bases). V was cut by 2 bases and J by 4 bases, with 15 bases left in between. Per the germline V gene, CDR1 is SGDLS and CDR2 is YYNGEE. The CDR3 consists of 15 residues. The CDR3 nucleotides read TGTGCCAGCAGCGTGAATTCAGACAGGCCCACTGAAGCTTTCTTT. This codes for CASSVNSDRPTEAFF.

At least ten counts were recorded for this clonotype. This is likely a read error, given that the CDR3 carries no conserved phenylalanine or tryptophan at its end. The DNA is omitted, as the CDR3 cannot be located on it reliably, and the CDR3 follows TCRdb's listing. The chain uses TRBV7-2 and TRBJ2-5; the table's D call TRBD1 went unverified against the DNA. Germline assignment: CDR1 SGHTA and CDR2 FQGNSA. The CDR3 extends over 13 residues, inclusive of both ends. The CDR3 here is CASSLGSGTAGAI.

J is TRBJ2-3 and V is TRBV4-1; 14 bases are shared with TRBD2. This CDR3 has 18 amino acids. Losses at the gene ends were 0 bases for V and 1 base for J; bases not matched to a gene: 3. Germline V lookup: CDR1 MGHRA, CDR2 YSYEKL. CDR3 sequence: CASSQELGLAGGTDTQYF. In DNA form, the CDR3 reads TGCGCCAGCAGCCAAGAATTGGGACTAGCGGGAGGCACAGATACGCAGTATTTT.

This clonotype was seen a handful of times. The chain couples TRBV7-6 to TRBJ2-2; D gene unclear. Germline values: CDR1 SGHVS, CDR2 FNYEAQ. This CDR3 is 15 amino acids long. V gave up 0 bases and J gave up 1 base, with 6 bases separating them. CDR3 sequence: CASSLAWGNTGELFF. The DNA for the CDR3 is TGTGCCAGCAGCTTAGCTTGGGGGAACACCGGGGAGCTGTTTTTT.

The CDR3, as DNA: TGTGCCACCAGCAGGACCGAAGCTAACTATGGCTACACCTTC. As protein: CATSRTEANYGYTF. The V and J genes are TRBV15 and TRBJ1-2; no clear D gene. CDR1 and CDR2 (germline): LNHNV, YYDKDF (reference sequence). The CDR3 loop spans 14 amino acids. Trimming took off 3 bases at V and 0 bases at J, with 8 bases between the two ends.

This clonotype has only a few counts. This chain links TRBV12-3 or TRBV12-4 with TRBJ2-1; 7 bases match TRBD1. This CDR3 contains 15 residues. V lost 6 bases and J lost 4; bases outside the gene matches: 9. The chain's CDR3 is CASRYPGQSYNEQFF. The CDR3, as DNA: TGTGCCAGCAGGTACCCGGGACAGTCTTACAATGAGCAGTTCTTC.

This chain connects TRBV24-1 to TRBJ2-7; D is undetermined. V dropped 4 bases and J dropped 4 bases, with 13 bases sitting between them. Germline V gene data show CDR1 as KGHDR and CDR2 as SFDVKD. The CDR3 has 14 residues. CDR3 sequence: CATSDPFRPYEQYF. The DNA for the CDR3 is TGTGCCACCAGTGACCCTTTCCGGCCATACGAGCAGTACTTC.

In this sample, this clonotype turned up a few times. V and J are TRBV12-3 or TRBV12-4 and TRBJ2-5; TRBD2 matches 7 bases. The V and J ends lost 6 bases and 4 bases, in that order; junction bases with no gene match: 5. This CDR3 is 13 amino acids long. CDR3 sequence reads: CASSPTSAETQYF. In nucleotides, the CDR3 is TGTGCCAGCAGCCCAACTAGCGCAGAGACCCAGTACTTC.

This clonotype was counted only a few times. The chain is built from TRBV20-1 and TRBJ2-2, with D hard to call. Trimming removed 0 bases from V and 3 bases from J, with 2 bases in between. CDR3 length equals 12 residues. Germline CDR1 reads DFQATT; CDR2 reads SNEGSKA (reference sequence). The CDR3 DNA sequence: TGCAGTGCTAGAGACTACACCGGGGAGCTGTTTTTT. Translation gives CSARDYTGELFF.